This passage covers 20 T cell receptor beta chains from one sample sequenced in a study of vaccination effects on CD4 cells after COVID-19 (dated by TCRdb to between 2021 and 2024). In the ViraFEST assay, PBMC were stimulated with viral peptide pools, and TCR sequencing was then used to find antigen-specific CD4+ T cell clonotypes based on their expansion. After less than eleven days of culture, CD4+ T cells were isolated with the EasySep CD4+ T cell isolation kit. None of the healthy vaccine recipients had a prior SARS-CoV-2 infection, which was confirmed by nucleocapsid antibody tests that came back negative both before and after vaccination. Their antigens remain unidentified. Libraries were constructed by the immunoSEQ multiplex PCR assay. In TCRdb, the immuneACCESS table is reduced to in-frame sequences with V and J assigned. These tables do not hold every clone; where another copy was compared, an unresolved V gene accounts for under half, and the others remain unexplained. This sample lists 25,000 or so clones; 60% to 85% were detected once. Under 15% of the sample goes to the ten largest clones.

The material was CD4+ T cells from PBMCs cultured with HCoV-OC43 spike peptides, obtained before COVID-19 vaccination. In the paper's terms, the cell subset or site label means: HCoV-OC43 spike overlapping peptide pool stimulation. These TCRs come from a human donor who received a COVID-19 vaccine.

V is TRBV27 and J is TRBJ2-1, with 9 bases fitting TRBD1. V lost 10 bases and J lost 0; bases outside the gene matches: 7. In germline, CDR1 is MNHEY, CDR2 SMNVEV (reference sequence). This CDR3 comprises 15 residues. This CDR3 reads CATRATGGSYNEQFF. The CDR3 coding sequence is TGTGCCACTAGAGCGACAGGGGGCTCCTACAATGAGCAGTTCTTC.

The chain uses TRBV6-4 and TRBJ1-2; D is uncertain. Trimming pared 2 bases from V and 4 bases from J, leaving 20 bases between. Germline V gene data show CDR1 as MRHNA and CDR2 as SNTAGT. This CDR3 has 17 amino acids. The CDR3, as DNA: TGTGCCAGCAGTGACGAGGAGAACCCAGCCGCAGGCTATGGCTACACCTTC. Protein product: CASSDEENPAAGYGYTF.

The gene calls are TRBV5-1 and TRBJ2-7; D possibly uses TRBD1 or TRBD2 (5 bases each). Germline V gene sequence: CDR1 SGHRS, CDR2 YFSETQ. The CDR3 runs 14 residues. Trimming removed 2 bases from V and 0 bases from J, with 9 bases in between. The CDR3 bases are TGCGCCAGCAGCTTACCAGGGAGCTCCTACGAGCAGTACTTC. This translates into CASSLPGSSYEQYF.

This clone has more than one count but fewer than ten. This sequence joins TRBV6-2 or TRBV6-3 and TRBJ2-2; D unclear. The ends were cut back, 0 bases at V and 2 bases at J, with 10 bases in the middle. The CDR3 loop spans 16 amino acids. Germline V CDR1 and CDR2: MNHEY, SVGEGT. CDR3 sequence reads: CASSYSNGLNTGELFF. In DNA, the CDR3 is TGTGCCAGCAGTTACTCGAATGGCCTTAACACCGGGGAGCTGTTTTTT.

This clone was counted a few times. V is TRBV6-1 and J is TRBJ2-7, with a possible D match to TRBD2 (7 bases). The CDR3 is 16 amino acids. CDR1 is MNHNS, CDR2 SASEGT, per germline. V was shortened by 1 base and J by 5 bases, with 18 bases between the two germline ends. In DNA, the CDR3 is TGTGCCAGCAGTGAAGGGCTAGGGGGGGCGCGTGACGAGCAGTACTTC. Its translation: CASSEGLGGARDEQYF.

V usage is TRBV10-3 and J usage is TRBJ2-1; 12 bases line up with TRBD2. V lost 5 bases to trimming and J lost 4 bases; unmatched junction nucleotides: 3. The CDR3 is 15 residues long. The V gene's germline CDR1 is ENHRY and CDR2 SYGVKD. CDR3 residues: CAISWTSGEYNEQFF. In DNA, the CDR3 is TGTGCCATCAGTTGGACTAGCGGGGAGTACAATGAGCAGTTCTTC.

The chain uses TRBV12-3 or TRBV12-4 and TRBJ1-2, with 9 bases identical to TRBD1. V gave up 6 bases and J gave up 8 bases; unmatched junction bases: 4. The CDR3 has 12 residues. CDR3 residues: CASSRTGEGYTF. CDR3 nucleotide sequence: TGTGCCAGCAGCCGGACAGGGGAAGGCTACACCTTC.

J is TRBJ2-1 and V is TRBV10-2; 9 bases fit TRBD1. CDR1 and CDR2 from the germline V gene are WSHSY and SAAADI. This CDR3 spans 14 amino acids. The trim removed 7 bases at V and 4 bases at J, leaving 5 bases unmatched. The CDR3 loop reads CASIDRGFYNEQFF. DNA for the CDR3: TGCGCCAGCATTGACAGGGGGTTTTACAATGAGCAGTTCTTC.

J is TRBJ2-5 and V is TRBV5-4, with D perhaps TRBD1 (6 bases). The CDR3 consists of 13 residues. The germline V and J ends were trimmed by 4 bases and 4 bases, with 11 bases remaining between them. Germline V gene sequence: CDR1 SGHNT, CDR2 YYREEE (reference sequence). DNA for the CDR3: TGTGCCAGCAGCCTCGGACAGTTAGAGACCCAGTACTTC. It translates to CASSLGQLETQYF.

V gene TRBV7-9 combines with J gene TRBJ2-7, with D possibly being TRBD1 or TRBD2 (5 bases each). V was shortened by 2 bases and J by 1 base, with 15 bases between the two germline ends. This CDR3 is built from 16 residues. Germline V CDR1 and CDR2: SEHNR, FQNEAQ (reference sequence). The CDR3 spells CASSLLIWGNSYEQYF. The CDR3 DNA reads TGTGCCAGCAGCTTACTTATTTGGGGGAATTCCTACGAGCAGTACTTC.

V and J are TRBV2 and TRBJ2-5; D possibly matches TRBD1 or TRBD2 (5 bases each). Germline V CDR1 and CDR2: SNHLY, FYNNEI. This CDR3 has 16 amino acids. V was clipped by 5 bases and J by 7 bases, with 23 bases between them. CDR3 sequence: CASSSEGPLSFGTQYF. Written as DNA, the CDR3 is TGTGCCAGCAGTAGCGAGGGACCGCTATCGTTTGGGACCCAGTACTTC.

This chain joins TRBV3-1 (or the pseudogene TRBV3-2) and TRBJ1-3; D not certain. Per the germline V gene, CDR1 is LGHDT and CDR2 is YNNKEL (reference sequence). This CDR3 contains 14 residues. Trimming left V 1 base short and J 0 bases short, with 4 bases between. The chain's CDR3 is CASSQGVSGNTIYF. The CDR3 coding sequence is TGTGCCAGCAGCCAAGGAGTCTCTGGAAACACCATATATTTT.

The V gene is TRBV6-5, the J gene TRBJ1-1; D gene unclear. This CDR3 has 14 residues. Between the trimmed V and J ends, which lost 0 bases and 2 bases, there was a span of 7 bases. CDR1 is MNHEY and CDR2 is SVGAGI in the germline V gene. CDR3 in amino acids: CASSYSGGNTEAFF. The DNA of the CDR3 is TGTGCCAGCAGTTACTCGGGTGGCAACACTGAAGCTTTCTTT.

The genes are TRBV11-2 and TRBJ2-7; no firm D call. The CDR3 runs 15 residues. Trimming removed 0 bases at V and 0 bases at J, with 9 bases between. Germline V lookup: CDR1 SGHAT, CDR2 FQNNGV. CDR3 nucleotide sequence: TGTGCCAGCAGCTTAGATCGTGTCAGCTCCTACGAGCAGTACTTC. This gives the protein CASSLDRVSSYEQYF.

CDR3 in DNA: TGTGCCAGCAGACCCTTACAGGGGGCCGGCACTGAAGCTTTCTTT. It codes for CASRPLQGAGTEAFF. V and J are TRBV2 and TRBJ1-1; 9 bases map to TRBD1. J was trimmed by 4 bases and V by 6 bases; bases with no gene match: 9. This CDR3 has 15 amino acids. Germline V gene lookup returns CDR1 SNHLY and CDR2 FYNNEI.

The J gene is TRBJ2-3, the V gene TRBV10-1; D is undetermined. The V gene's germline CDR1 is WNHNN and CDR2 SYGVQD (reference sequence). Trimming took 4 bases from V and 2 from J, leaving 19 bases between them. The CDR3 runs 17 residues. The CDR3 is CASSVSPATLLTDTQYF. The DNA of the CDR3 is TGCGCCAGCAGTGTGAGTCCAGCAACCCTACTCACAGATACGCAGTATTTT.

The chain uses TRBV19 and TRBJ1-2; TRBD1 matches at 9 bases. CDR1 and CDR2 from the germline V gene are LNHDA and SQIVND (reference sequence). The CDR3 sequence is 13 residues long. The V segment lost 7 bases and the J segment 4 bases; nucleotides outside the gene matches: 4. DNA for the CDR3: TGTGCCAGTACTGAGGGACAGGGCTATGGCTACACCTTC. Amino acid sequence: CASTEGQGYGYTF.

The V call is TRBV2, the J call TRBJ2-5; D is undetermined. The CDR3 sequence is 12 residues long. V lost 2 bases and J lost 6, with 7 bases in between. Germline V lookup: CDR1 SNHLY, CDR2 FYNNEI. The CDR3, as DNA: TGTGCCAGCAGTGAATATACGCAGACCCAGTACTTC. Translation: CASSEYTQTQYF.

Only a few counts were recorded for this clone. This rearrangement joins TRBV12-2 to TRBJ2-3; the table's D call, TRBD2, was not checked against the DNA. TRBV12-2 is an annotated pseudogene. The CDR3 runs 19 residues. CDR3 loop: CASRPEGTSGDHGTDTQYF. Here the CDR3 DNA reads TGTGCAAGTCGCCCAGAGGGGACTAGCGGGGACCATGGCACAGATACGCAGTATTTT.

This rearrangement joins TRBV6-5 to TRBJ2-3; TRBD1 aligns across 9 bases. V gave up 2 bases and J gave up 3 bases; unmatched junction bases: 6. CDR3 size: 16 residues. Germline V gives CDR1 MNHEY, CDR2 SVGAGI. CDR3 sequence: CASSYDGDRGTDTQYF. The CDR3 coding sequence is TGTGCCAGCAGTTACGATGGAGACAGGGGGACAGATACGCAGTATTTT.